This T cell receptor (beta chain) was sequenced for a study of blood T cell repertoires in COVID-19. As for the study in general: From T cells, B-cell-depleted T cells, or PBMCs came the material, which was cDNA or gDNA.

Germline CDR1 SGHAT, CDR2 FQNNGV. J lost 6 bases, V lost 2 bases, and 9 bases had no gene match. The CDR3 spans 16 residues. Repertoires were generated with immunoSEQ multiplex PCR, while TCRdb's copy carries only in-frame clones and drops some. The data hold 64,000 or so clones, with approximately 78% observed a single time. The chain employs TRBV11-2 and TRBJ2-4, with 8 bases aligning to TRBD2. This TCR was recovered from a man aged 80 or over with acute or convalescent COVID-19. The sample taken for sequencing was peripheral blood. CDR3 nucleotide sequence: TGTGCCAGCAGCTTAAATCCCCGGGGGGGTATAAACATTCAGTACTTC. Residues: CASSLNPRGGINIQYF.